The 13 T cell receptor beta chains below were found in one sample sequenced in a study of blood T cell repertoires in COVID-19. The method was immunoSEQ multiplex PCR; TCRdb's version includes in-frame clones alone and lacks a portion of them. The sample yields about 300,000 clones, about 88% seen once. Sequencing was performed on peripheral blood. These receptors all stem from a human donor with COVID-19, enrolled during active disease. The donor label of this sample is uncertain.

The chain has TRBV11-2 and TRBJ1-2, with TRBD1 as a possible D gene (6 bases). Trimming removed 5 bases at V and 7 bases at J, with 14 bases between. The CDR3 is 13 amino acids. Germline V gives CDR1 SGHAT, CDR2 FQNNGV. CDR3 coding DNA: TGTGCCAGCAGCGAACAGGGCGTGCGTGGCTACACCTTC. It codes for CASSEQGVRGYTF. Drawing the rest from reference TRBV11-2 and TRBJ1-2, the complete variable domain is EAGVAQSPRYKIIEKRQSVAFWCNPISGHATLYWYQQILGQGPKLLIQFQNNGVVDDSQLPKDRFSAERLKGVDSTLKIQPAKLEDSAVYLCASSEQGVRGYTFGSGTRLTVV.

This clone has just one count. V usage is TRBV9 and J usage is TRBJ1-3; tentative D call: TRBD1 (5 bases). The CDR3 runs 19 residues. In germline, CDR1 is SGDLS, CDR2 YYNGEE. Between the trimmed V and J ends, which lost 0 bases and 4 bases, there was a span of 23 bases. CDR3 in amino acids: CASSVAAGGDSLAGNTIYF. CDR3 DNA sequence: TGTGCCAGCAGCGTAGCTGCGGGGGGAGACTCTTTGGCCGGAAACACCATATATTTT.

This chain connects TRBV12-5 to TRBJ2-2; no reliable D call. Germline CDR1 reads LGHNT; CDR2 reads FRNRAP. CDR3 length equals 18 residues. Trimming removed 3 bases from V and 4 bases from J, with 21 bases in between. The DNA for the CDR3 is TGTGCTAGTGGTTTCTTACACGCAGGCCATGGTATCACCGGGGAGCTGTTTTTT. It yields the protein CASGFLHAGHGITGELFF.

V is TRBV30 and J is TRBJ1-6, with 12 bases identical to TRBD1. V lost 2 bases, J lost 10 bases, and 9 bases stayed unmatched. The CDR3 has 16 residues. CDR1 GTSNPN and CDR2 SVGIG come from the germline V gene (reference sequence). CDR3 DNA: TGTGCCTGGAGTCCAATAAAGGGACAGGGGGCATCACCCCTCCACTTT. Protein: CAWSPIKGQGASPLHF.

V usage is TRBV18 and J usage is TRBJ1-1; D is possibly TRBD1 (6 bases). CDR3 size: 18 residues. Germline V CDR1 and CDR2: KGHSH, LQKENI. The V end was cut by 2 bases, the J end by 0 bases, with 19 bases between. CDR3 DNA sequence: TGTGCCAGCTCACCAATAAGGGGGATGGAGCGGATGAACACTGAAGCTTTCTTT. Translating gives CASSPIRGMERMNTEAFF.

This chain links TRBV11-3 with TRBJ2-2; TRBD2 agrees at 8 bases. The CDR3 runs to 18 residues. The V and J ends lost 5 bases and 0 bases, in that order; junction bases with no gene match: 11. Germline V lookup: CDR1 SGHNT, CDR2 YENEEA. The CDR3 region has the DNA TGTGCCAGCAGCCCGGGGACTAGTTTCCCCGCGAACACCGGGGAGCTGTTTTTT. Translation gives CASSPGTSFPANTGELFF.

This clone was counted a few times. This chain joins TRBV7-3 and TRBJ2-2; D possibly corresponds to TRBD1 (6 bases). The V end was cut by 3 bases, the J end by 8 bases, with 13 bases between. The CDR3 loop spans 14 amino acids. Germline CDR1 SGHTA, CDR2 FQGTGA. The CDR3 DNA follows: TGTGCCAGCAGCTTGACAGGATTACCGGGGGAGCTGTTTTTT. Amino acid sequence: CASSLTGLPGELFF. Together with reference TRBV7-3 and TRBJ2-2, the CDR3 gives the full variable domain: GAGVSQTPSNKVTEKGKYVELRCDPISGHTALYWYRQSLGQGPEFLIYFQGTGAADDSGLPNDRFFAVRPEGSVSTLKIQRTERGDSAVYLCASSLTGLPGELFFGEGSRLTVL.

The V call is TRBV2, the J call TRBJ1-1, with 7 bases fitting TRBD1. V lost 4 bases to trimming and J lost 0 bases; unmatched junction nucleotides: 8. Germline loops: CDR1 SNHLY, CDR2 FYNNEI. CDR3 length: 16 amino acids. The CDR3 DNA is TGTGCCAGCAGTGTCGGGATGGGACAGTTGAACACTGAAGCTTTCTTT. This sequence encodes CASSVGMGQLNTEAFF.

CDR3 protein: CASSPERRSYGYTF. CDR3 nucleotides: TGTGCCAGCTCACCAGAGAGGCGCTCCTATGGCTACACCTTC. V and J are TRBV18 and TRBJ1-2; D gene ambiguous. This CDR3 is 14 amino acids long. The ends were cut back, 2 bases at V and 4 bases at J, with 11 bases in the middle. CDR1 and CDR2 (germline): KGHSH, LQKENI.

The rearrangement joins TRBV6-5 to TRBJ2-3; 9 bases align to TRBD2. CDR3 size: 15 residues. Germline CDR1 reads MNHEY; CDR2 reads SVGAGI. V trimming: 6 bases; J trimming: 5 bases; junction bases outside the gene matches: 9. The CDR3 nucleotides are TGTGCCAGCAGCCTCGGACTAGCGACTATAGATACGCAGTATTTT. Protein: CASSLGLATIDTQYF.

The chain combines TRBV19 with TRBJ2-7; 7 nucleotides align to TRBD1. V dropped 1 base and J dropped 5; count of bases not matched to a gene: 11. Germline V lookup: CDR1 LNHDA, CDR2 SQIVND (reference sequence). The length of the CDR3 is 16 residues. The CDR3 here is CASSIGWTTGHHEQYF. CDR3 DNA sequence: TGTGCCAGTAGTATAGGTTGGACGACAGGGCACCACGAGCAGTACTTC.

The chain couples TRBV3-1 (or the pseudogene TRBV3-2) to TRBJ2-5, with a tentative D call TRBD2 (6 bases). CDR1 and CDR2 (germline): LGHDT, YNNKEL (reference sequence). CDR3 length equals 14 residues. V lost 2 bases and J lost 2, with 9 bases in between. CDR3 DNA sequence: TGTGCCAGCAGCCAAATGGCGGGACAAGAGACCCAGTACTTC. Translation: CASSQMAGQETQYF.

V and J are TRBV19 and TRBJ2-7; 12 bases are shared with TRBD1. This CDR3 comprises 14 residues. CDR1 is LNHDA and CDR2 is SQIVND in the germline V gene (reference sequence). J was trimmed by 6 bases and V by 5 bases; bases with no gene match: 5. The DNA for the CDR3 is TGTGCCAGTAGTGCCCGGGACAGGGGGCGCGAGCAGTACTTC. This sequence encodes CASSARDRGREQYF.